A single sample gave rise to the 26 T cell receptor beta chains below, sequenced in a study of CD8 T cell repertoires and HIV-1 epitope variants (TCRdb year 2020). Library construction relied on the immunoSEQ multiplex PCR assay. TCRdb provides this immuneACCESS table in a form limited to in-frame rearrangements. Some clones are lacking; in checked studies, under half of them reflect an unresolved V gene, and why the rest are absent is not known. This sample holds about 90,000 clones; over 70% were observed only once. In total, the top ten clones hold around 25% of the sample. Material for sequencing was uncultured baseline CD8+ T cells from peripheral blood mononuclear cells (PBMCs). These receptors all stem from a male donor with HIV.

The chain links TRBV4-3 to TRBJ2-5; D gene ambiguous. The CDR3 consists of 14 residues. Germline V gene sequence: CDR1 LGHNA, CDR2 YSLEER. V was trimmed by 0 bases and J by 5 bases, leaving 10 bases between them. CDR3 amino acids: CASSQDLTTETQYF. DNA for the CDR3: TGCGCCAGCAGCCAAGATTTAACCACGGAGACCCAGTACTTC.

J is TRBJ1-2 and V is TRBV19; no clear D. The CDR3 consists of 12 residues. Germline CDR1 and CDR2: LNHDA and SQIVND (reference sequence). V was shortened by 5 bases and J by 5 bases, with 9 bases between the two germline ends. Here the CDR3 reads CASSWGGYGYTF. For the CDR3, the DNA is TGTGCCAGTAGTTGGGGAGGGTATGGCTACACCTTC.

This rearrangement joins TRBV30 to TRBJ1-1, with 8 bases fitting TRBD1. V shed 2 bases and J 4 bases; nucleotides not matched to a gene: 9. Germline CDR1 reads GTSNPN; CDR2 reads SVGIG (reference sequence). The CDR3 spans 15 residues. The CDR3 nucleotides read TGTGCCTGGAGTACCGGACAGGGCACGGGCACTGAAGCTTTCTTT. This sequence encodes CAWSTGQGTGTEAFF.

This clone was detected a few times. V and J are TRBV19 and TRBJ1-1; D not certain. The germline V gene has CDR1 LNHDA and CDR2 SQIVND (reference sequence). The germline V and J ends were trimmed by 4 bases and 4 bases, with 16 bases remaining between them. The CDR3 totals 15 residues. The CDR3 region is CASSTRVGRLTEAFF. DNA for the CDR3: TGTGCCAGTAGTACCCGAGTGGGGAGGCTCACTGAAGCTTTCTTT.

The CDR3 loop reads CASSLAVRDYPGELFF. The CDR3 nucleotides read TGTGCCAGCAGCTTAGCAGTTCGGGACTACCCCGGGGAGCTGTTTTTT. The chain carries TRBV7-8 and TRBJ2-2, with 7 bases aligning to TRBD2. J lost 6 bases, V lost 0 bases, and 7 bases had no gene match. The length of the CDR3 is 16 residues. Germline-derived CDR1 and CDR2 are SGHVS and FQNEAQ.

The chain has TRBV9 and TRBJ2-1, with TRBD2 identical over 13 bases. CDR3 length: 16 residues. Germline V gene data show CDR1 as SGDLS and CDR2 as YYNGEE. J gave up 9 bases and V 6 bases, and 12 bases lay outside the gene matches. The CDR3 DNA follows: TGTGCCAGCACGCCACTAGCGGGAGGGCAATTGGGTGAGCAGTTCTTC. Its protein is CASTPLAGGQLGEQFF.

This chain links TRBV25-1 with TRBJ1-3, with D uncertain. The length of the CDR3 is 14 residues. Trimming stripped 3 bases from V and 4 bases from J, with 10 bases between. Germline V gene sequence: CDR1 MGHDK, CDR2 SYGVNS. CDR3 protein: CASSDKDIGNTIYF. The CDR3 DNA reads TGTGCCAGCAGTGATAAAGACATAGGAAACACCATATATTTT.

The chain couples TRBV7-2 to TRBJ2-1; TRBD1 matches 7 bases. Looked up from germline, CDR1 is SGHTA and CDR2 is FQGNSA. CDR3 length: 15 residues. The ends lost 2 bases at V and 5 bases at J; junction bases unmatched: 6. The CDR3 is CASSLRGQTNNEQFF. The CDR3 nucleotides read TGTGCCAGCAGCTTAAGGGGGCAGACTAACAATGAGCAGTTCTTC.

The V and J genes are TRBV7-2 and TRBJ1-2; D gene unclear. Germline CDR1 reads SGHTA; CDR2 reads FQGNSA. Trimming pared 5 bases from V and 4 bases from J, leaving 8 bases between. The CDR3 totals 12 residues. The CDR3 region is CASSPALYGYTF. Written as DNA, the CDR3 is TGTGCCAGCAGCCCGGCACTCTATGGCTACACCTTC. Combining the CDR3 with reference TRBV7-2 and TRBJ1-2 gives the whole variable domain GAGVSQSPSNKVTEKGKDVELRCDPISGHTALYWYRQSLGQGLEFLIYFQGNSAPDKSGLPSDRFSAERTGGSVSTLTIQRTQQEDSAVYLCASSPALYGYTFGSGTRLTVV.

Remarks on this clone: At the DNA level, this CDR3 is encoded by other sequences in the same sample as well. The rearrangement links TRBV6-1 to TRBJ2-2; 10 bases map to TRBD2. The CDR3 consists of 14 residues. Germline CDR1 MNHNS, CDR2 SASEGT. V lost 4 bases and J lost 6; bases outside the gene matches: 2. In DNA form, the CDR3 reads TGTGCCAGCAGTGGCCTAGCGGGGGCCGGGGAGCTGTTTTTT. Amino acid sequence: CASSGLAGAGELFF.

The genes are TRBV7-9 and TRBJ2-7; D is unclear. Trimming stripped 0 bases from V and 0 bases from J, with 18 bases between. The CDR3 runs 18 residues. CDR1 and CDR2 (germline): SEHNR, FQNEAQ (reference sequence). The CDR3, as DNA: TGTGCCAGCAGCTTAGCGGGCAGTTCCGTTAGGAGCTCCTACGAGCAGTACTTC. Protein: CASSLAGSSVRSSYEQYF.

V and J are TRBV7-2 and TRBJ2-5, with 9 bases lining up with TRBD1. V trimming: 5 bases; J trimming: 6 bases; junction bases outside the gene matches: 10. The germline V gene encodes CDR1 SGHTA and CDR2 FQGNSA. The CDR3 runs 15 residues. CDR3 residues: CASSPTRDRVQTQYF. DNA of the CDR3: TGTGCCAGCAGCCCGACCCGGGACAGGGTTCAGACCCAGTACTTC. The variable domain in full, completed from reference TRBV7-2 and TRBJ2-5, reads GAGVSQSPSNKVTEKGKDVELRCDPISGHTALYWYRQSLGQGLEFLIYFQGNSAPDKSGLPSDRFSAERTGGSVSTLTIQRTQQEDSAVYLCASSPTRDRVQTQYFGPGTRLLVL.

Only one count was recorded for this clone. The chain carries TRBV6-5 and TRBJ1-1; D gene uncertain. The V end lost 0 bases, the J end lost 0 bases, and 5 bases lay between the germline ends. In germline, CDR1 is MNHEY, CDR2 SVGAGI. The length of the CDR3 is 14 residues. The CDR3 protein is CASSYSAVNTEAFF. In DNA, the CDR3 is TGTGCCAGCAGTTACTCAGCGGTGAACACTGAAGCTTTCTTT.

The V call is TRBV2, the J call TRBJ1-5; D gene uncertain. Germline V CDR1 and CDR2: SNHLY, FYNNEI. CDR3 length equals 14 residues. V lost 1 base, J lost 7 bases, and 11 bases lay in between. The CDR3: CASSEVGMWQPQHF. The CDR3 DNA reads TGTGCCAGCAGTGAAGTTGGGATGTGGCAGCCCCAGCATTTT. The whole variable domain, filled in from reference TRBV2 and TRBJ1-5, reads EPEVTQTPSHQVTQMGQEVILRCVPISNHLYFYWYRQILGQKVEFLVSFYNNEISEKSEIFDDQFSVERPDGSNFTLKIRSTKLEDSAMYFCASSEVGMWQPQHFGDGTRLSIL.

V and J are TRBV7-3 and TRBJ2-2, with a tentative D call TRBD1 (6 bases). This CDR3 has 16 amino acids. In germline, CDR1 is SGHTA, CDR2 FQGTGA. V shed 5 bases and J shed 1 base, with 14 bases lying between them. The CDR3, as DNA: TGTGCCAGCAGCGAAGTGAAACAGGGGAACACCGGGGAGCTGTTTTTT. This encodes CASSEVKQGNTGELFF. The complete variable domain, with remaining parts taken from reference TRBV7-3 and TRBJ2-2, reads GAGVSQTPSNKVTEKGKYVELRCDPISGHTALYWYRQSLGQGPEFLIYFQGTGAADDSGLPNDRFFAVRPEGSVSTLKIQRTERGDSAVYLCASSEVKQGNTGELFFGEGSRLTVL.

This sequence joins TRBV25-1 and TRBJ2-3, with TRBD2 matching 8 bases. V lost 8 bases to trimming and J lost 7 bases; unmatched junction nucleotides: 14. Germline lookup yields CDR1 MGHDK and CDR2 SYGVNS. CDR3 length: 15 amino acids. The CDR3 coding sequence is TGTGCCAGCTCTTTGAGCGGGAGCAAGAGGAATACGCAGTATTTT. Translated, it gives CASSLSGSKRNTQYF. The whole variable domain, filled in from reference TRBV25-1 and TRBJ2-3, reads EADIYQTPRYLVIGTGKKITLECSQTMGHDKMYWYQQDPGMELHLIHYSYGVNSTEKGDLSSESTVSRIRTEHFPLTLESARPSHTSQYLCASSLSGSKRNTQYFGPGTRLTVL.

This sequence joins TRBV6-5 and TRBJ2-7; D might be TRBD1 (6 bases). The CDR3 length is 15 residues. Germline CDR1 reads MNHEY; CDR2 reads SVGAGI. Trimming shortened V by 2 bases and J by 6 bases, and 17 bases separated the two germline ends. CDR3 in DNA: TGTGCCAGCAGTTACACGCAACAGGGAAGTAGCGAGCAGTACTTC. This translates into CASSYTQQGSSEQYF.

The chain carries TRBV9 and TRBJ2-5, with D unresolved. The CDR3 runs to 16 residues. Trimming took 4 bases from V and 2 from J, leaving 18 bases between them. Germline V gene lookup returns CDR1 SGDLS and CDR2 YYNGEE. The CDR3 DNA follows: TGTGCCAGCAGCTCGGACCCACAAGAGCCACAAGAGACCCAGTACTTC. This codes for CASSSDPQEPQETQYF.

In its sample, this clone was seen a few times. The CDR3 nucleotides read TGTGCCTGGAGTGCCCTTAATGGGGATCAGCCCCAGCATTTT. The encoded protein is CAWSALNGDQPQHF. The chain couples TRBV30 to TRBJ1-5; unclear D gene. The germline CDR1 and CDR2 sequences are GTSNPN and SVGIG (reference sequence). The CDR3 extends over 14 amino acids. V was cut by 1 base and J by 5 bases, with 12 bases left in between.

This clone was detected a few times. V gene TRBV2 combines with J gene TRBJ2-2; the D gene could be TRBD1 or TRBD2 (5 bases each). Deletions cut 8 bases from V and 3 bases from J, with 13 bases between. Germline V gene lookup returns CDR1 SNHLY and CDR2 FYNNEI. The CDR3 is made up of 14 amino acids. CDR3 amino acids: CASGTDSYTGELFF. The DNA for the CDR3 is TGTGCCAGCGGGACCGACAGTTACACCGGGGAGCTGTTTTTT.

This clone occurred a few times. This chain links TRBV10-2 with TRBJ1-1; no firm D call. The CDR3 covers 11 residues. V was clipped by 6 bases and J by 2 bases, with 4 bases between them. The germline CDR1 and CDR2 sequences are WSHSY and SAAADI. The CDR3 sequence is CASRANTEAFF. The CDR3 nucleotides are TGCGCCAGCAGAGCTAACACTGAAGCTTTCTTT.

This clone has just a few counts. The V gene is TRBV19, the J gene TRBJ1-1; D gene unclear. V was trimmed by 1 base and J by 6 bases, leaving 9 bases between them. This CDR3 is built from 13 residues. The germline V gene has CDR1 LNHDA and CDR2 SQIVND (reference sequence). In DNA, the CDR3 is TGTGCCAGTAGTATAGGCCAAGTAGCTGAAGCTTTCTTT. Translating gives CASSIGQVAEAFF.

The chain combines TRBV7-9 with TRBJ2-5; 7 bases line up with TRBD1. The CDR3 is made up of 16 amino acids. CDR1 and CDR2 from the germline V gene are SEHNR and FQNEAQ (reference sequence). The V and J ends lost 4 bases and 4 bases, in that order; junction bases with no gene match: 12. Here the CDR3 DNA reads TGTGCCAGCAGCTCCCCGGGACAGACCAAGGGAGAGACCCAGTACTTC. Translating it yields CASSSPGQTKGETQYF.

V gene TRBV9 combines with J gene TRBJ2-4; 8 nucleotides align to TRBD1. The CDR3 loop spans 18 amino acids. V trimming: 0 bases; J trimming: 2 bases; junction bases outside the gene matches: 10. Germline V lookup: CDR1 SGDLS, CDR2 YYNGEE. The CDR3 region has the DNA TGTGCCAGCAGCGTAGCTTCAATGCAGGGGGCCTCCAAAAACATTCAGTACTTC. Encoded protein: CASSVASMQGASKNIQYF.

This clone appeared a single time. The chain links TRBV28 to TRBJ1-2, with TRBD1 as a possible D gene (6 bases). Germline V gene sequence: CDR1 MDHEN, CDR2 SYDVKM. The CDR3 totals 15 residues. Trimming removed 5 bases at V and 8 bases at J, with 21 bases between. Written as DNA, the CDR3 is TGTGCCAGCAGTCCCCCTCGACAGGATCAGGGGGGCTACACCTTC. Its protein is CASSPPRQDQGGYTF.

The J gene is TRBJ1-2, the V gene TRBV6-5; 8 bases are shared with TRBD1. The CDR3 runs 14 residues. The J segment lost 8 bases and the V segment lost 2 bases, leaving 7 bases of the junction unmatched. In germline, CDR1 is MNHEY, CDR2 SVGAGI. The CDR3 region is CASSYVQGVRGYTF. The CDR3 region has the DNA TGTGCCAGCAGTTACGTACAGGGGGTAAGAGGCTACACCTTC.